The T cell receptor (beta chain) under discussion was sequenced for a study of CD8 T cells in ankylosing spondylitis. Study conclusions and caveats: Disease-linked clones were found to be CD8+ and relatively rare in peripheral blood. One TCR beta motif, made up of roughly eight highly homologous variants, appeared characteristic of ankylosing spondylitis blood. The study looked at matched synovial fluid samples from ankylosing spondylitis patients. Disease-linked clones were reported to be significantly enriched there.

One entry per CDR3 protein results from TCRdb running MiXCR on the 5' RACE reads. The repertoire holds 450,000 to 550,000 distinct CDR3 sequences, with approximately 5.3% as singletons. At least ten counts were recorded for this clonotype. Antigen: not known. The receptor was derived from a male donor with ankylosing spondylitis. Sample: blood, either unsorted or a sorted T cell fraction (not recorded which).

CDR3 sequence (DNA): TGTGCCAGCAGCCAAGGGACGTCGGAGTACTTC. As protein: CASSQGTSEYF. V gene TRBV4-2 combines with J gene TRBJ2-4; D remains ambiguous. The germline gives CDR1 LGHNA, CDR2 YNFKEQ. Trimming shortened V by 1 base and J by 14 bases, and 9 bases separated the two germline ends. The CDR3 totals 11 residues.